This T cell receptor (beta chain) was recovered during a study of blood T cell repertoires in COVID-19. This CDR3 has 16 amino acids. Trimming shortened V by 7 bases and J by 2 bases, and 21 bases separated the two germline ends. CDR1 and CDR2 (germline): SQVTM, ANQGSEA. Method: immunoSEQ multiplex PCR; TCRdb's copy keeps in-frame clones and lacks some. The repertoire consists of 250,000 or so clones, with about 87% occurring once and the leading ten covering around 6.6%. The sequence came from a woman in her 30s with COVID-19, enrolled during active disease. The chain couples TRBV29-1 to TRBJ2-1, with a weak D call TRBD2 (6 bases). The sequenced material came from peripheral blood. The CDR3 sequence is CSGVGTPRSPYNEQFF. Here the CDR3 DNA reads TGCAGCGGGGTAGGGACTCCCCGAAGCCCCTACAATGAGCAGTTCTTC.